This section outlines one T cell receptor (beta chain) sequence together with its context. Its binding antigen is unknown. The input lacks base qualities; no much larger clone sits a single base away. This specimen belongs to a study of T cell responses to AZD1222 COVID-19 vaccine listed by TCRdb under 2021. Background for the entire study: A total of approximately 230 trial participants underwent TCR sequencing, of whom about 210 received two doses of AZD1222 and about 25 received two doses of the MenACWY control vaccine. Trial participants were enrolled by age into 18-55, 56-69 and 70-plus year subgroups, with 148, 28 and 57 TCR-sequenced participants respectively.

The CDR3 regions of human TCRbeta chains were subjected to immunosequencing. The authors' analysis ran thus. TCRs in the repertoires were matched against a reference library of SARS-CoV-2-specific TCRs that had been generated with the MIRA antigen-specificity platform. Breadth meant the fraction of unique TCRs that were SARS-CoV-2-associated, whereas depth meant the fraction of total T cells that were SARS-CoV-2-associated. Using the MIRA data, each spike-specific TCR was mapped to the spike region that the TCR reacts to and placed in a CD4 or CD8 class. Log10-transformed breadth and depth values were compared by one-way ANOVA with Sidak's multiple comparisons tests. Here the immuneACCESS table is served through TCRdb, limited to in-frame sequences with V and J called. Missing clones are a known gap in these copies; in checked studies unresolved V genes cover under half, and the rest lacks a known reason. D and trimming were read from the DNA, whereas the V and J calls and clone size are those reported in that table. A total of 150,000 to 200,000 clones appear in this sample, approximately 94% of them only once. Clones ranked in the top ten supply approximately 4.6% of the sample.

CDR1 and CDR2, looked up from the germline V gene, are SGHAT and FQNNGV. The CDR3 covers 15 residues, taking in both the cysteine and the phenylalanine. The DNA shown is the 45-base CDR3, in frame from base 1. Ends trimmed: V by 6 bases, J by 9 bases; bases unmatched to a gene: 13. What the authors observed across the whole study: Nearly half of unique spike-specific TCRs reportedly recognized epitopes outside regions mutated in the B.1.351 and B.1.1.7 variants. Only five to seven AZD1222 recipients were SARS-CoV-2 seropositive at baseline, limiting conclusions about previously exposed vaccinees. Participants were mostly white British and included more females than males, and it was suggested by the authors that clonal diversity may have been underestimated. The whole spike protein was spanned by vaccine-associated CD4 TCRs, and dominant responses were seen in regions 160-218 and 743-854. The 56-69-year group was small, and its depth increase did not reach significance, likely because of low power. No day 14 peak-response samples were available, so repertoires were characterized only after the peak T cell response. A significant rise in spike-specific TCR breadth and depth was observed after two AZD1222 doses relative to day 0 and relative to MenACWY recipients.

The time point label, read with the paper, signifies: about 28 days (+/-7) after the second vaccine dose. Because spike-specific TCR depth and breadth did not differ between the two schedules, AZD1222 recipients who got a second dose at roughly 4 weeks were pooled with those who got a second dose at roughly 12 weeks. Vaccinee samples came from UK trials COV001 and COV002, including a single-blind randomized controlled phase 2/3 trial of AZD1222 (ChAdOx1 nCoV-19) in healthy adults. Trial participant PBMC samples were collected at day 0 and day 28 after the second dose for TCRbeta chain sequencing. Sequencing used peripheral blood, obtained 28 days after the second AZD1222 dose. This sequence was found in an adult who received the AZD1222 COVID-19 vaccine. The receptor chain draws on TRBV11-2 and TRBJ2-1; 8 bases in the middle match TRBD1. The CDR3 sequence is CASRQPRTGNFEQFF. At the DNA level, the sequence is TGTGCCAGCAGGCAACCCAGGACAGGGAATTTTGAGCAGTTCTTC.